The sample holds many counts of the clone carrying this T cell receptor beta chain. What it recognizes is unknown. TCRdb reprocessed the RACE reads via MiXCR and lists one record per CDR3 protein. The sample records 180,000 or so distinct CDR3 sequences, about 14% being singletons. This entry comes from a study of human T cells and chemical hapten exposure. Noted time point: patch test 1, 2 weeks after DPC sensitization. Indicated treatment: therapeutic diphenylcyclopropenone sensitization with weekly scalp DPC. Study-level results: PT1 expanded TCR numbers tracked positively with patch test score.

CDR1 and CDR2 from the germline V gene are SGHNT and YYREEE (reference sequence). This CDR3 is 13 amino acids long. The germline V and J ends were trimmed by 4 bases and 1 base, with 8 bases remaining between them. The chain combines TRBV5-4 with TRBJ2-5; D remains unclear. The sequence was obtained from a woman in her 30s with alopecia areata. Some clones in this sample may be carry-over from other donors' samples. The starting material was whole blood, obtained in connection with sensitization to the hapten diphenylcyclopropenone (DPC). CDR3 amino acids: CASSLWTQETQYF. CDR3 nucleotides: TGTGCCAGCAGCCTATGGACCCAAGAGACCCAGTACTTC.